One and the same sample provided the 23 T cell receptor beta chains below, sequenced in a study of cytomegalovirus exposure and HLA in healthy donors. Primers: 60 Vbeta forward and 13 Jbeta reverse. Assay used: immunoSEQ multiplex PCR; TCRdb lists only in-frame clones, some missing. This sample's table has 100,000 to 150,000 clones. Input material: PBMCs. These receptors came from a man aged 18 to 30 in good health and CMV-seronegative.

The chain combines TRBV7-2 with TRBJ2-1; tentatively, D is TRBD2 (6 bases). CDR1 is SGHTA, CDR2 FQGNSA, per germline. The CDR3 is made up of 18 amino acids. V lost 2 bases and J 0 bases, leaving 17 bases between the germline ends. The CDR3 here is CASSLRRGGASSYNEQFF. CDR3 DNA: TGTGCCAGCAGCTTAAGGAGGGGCGGAGCGAGCTCCTACAATGAGCAGTTCTTC.

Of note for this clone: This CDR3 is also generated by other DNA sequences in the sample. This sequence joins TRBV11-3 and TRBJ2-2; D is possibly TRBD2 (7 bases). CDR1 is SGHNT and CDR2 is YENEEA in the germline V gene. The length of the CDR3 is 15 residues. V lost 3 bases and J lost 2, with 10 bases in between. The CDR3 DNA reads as TGTGCCAGCAGCTTGGGGGGGCGTAACACCGGGGAGCTGTTTTTT. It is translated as CASSLGGRNTGELFF.

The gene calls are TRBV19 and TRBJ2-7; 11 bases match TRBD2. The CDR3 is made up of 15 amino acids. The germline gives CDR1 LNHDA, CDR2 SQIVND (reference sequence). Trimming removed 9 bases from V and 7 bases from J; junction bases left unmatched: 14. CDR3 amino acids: CASLSASGRSGEQYF. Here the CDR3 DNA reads TGTGCCAGCCTGTCGGCTAGCGGGAGGTCGGGGGAGCAGTACTTC.

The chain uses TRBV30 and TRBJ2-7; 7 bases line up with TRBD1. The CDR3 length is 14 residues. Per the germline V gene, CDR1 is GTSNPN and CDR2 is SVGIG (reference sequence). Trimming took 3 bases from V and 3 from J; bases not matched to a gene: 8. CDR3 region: CAWREIDRVYEQYF. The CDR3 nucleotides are TGTGCCTGGAGAGAGATCGACAGGGTCTACGAGCAGTACTTC.

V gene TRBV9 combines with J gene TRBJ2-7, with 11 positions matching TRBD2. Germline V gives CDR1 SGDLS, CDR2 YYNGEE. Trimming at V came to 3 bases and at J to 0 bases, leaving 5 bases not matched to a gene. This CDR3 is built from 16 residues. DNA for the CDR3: TGTGCCAGCAGCGGGGGGGGGACTAGCGGCTCCTACGAGCAGTACTTC. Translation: CASSGGGTSGSYEQYF.

This CDR3 reads CATSRDPGMNTEAFF. CDR3 in DNA: TGTGCCACCAGCAGAGATCCAGGTATGAACACTGAAGCTTTCTTT. The chain uses TRBV15 and TRBJ1-1; D is uncertain. From germline, CDR1 is LNHNV and CDR2 YYDKDF (reference sequence). CDR3 length: 15 amino acids. V lost 0 bases, J lost 0 bases, and 8 bases lay in between.

CDR3 in DNA: TGCGCCAGCAGCGGTGGCGGGAGAGTAGAGACCCAGTACTTC. It encodes CASSGGGRVETQYF. V usage is TRBV5-1 and J usage is TRBJ2-5; 7 nucleotides match TRBD2. This CDR3 is built from 14 residues. V gave up 4 bases and J gave up 4 bases; unmatched junction bases: 7. In germline, CDR1 is SGHRS, CDR2 YFSETQ.

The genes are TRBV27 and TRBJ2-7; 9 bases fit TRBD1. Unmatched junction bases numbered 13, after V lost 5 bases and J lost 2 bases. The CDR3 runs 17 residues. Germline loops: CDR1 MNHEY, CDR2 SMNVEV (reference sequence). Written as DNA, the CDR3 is TGTGCCAGCAGTCCCTGGACAGGGGTAATGTCTACCTACGAGCAGTACTTC. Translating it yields CASSPWTGVMSTYEQYF.

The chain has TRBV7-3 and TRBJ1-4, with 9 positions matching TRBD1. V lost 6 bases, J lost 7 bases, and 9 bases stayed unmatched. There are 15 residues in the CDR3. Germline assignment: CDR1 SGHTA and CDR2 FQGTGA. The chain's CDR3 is CASRDDRGEGEKLFF. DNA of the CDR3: TGTGCCAGCAGGGATGACAGGGGGGAAGGTGAAAAACTGTTTTTT. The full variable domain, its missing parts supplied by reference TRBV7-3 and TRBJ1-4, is GAGVSQTPSNKVTEKGKYVELRCDPISGHTALYWYRQSLGQGPEFLIYFQGTGAADDSGLPNDRFFAVRPEGSVSTLKIQRTERGDSAVYLCASRDDRGEGEKLFFGSGTQLSVL.

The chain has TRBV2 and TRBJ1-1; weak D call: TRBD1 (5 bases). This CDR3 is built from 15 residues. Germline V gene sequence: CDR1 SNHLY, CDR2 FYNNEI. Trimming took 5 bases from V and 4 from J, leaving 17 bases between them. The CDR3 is CASSTAGGGGTEAFF. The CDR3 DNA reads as TGTGCCAGCAGTACCGCCGGGGGTGGAGGCACTGAAGCTTTCTTT.

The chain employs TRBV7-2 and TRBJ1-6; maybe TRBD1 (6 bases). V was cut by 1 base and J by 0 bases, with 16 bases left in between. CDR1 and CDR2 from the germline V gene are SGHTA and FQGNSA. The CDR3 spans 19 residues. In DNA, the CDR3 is TGTGCCAGCAGCTTAGAGGGGTTTCGGGGGGCCTCCTATAATTCACCCCTCCACTTT. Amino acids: CASSLEGFRGASYNSPLHF. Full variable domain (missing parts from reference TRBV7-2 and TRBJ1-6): GAGVSQSPSNKVTEKGKDVELRCDPISGHTALYWYRQSLGQGLEFLIYFQGNSAPDKSGLPSDRFSAERTGGSVSTLTIQRTQQEDSAVYLCASSLEGFRGASYNSPLHFGNGTRLTVT.

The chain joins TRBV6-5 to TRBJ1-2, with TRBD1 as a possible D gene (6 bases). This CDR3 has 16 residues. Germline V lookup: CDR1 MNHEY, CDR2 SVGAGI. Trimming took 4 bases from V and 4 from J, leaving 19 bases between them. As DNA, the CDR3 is TGTGCCAGCAGTTCCTCGCCGGACAGCGGTATCTATGGCTACACCTTC. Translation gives CASSSSPDSGIYGYTF.

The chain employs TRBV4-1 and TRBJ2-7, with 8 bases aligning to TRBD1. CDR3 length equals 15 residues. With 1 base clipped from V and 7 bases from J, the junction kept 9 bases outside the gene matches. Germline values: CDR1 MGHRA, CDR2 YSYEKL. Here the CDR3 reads CASSQAIQGAREQYF. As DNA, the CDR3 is TGCGCCAGCAGCCAAGCTATCCAGGGGGCGAGAGAGCAGTACTTC.

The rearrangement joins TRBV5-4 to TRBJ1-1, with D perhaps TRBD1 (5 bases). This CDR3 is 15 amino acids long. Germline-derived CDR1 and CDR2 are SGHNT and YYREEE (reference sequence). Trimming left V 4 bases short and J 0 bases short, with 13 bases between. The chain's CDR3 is CASSPQQALNTEAFF. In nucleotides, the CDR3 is TGTGCCAGCAGCCCGCAACAGGCCTTGAACACTGAAGCTTTCTTT.

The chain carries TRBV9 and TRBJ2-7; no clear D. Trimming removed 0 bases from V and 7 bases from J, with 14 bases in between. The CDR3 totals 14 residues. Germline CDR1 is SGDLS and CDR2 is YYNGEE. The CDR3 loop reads CASSVGQDHREQYF. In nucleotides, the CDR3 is TGTGCCAGCAGCGTAGGGCAGGATCATAGGGAGCAGTACTTC.

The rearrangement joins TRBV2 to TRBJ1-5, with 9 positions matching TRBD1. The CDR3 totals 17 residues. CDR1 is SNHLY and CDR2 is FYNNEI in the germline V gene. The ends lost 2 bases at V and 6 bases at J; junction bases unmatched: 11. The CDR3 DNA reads TGTGCCAGCAGTGAATCACTCGGGGGACAGGGTGGTCAGCCCCAGCATTTT. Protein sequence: CASSESLGGQGGQPQHF.

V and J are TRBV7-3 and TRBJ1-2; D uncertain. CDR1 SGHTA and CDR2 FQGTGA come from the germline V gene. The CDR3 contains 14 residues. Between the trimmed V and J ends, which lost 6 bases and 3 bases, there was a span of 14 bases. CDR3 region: CASRSPGEDYGYTF. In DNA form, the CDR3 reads TGTGCCAGCAGAAGCCCGGGAGAGGACTATGGCTACACCTTC.

For the CDR3, the DNA is TGTGCCAGCAGTTACTCTCCGGCAGGCCGGGCCAACGTCCTGACTTTC. Translation: CASSYSPAGRANVLTF. V gene TRBV6-5 combines with J gene TRBJ2-6; D is ambiguous. The CDR3 has 16 residues. Trimming took 0 bases from V and 5 from J, leaving 11 bases between them. The germline gives CDR1 MNHEY, CDR2 SVGAGI.

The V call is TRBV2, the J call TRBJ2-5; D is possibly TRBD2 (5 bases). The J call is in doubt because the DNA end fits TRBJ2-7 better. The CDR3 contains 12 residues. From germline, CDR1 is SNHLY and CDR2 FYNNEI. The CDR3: CASRSQADEQYF. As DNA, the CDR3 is TGTGCCAGCAGGAGCCAAGCGGACGAGCAGTACTTC.

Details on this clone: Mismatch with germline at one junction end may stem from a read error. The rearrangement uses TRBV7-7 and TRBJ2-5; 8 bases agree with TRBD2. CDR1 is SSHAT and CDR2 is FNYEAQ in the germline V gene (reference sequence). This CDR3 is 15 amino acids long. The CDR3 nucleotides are TGTGCTAGCAGCTTAGGTAGCGGGAAGCAAGAGACCCAGTACTTC. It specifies CASSLGSGKQETQYF.

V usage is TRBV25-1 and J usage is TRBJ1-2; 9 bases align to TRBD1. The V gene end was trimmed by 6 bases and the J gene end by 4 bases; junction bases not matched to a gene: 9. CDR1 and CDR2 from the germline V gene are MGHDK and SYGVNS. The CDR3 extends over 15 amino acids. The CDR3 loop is CASSTLDRGTYGYTF. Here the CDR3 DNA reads TGTGCCAGCAGCACCCTGGACAGGGGTACCTATGGCTACACCTTC.

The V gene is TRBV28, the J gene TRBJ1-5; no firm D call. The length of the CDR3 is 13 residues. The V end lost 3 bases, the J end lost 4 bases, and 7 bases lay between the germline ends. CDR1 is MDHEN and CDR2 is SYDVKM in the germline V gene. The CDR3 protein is CASSLTRNQPQHF. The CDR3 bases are TGTGCCAGCAGTTTGACCAGGAATCAGCCCCAGCATTTT.

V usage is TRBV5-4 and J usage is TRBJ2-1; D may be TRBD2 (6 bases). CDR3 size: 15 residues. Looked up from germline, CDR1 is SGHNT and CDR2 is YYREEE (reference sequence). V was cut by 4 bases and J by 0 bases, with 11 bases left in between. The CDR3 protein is CASSGGVSSYNEQFF. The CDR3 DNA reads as TGTGCCAGCAGCGGCGGGGTTAGCTCCTACAATGAGCAGTTCTTC.